The T cell receptor beta chain under discussion was sequenced for a study of blood T cell repertoires in COVID-19. Produced via immunoSEQ multiplex PCR; TCRdb's table is partial and in-frame only. The sample shows approximately 390,000 clones, about 87% of them seen only once. Researchers sorted participants into cohorts using their self-reported clinical history. Trimming removed 8 bases at V and 8 bases at J, with 15 bases between. The CDR3 has 13 residues. Germline V gene sequence: CDR1 SNHLY, CDR2 FYNNEI. The rearrangement uses TRBV2 and TRBJ1-4; tentative D call: TRBD1 (5 bases). This sequence originates from a woman between 45 and 65 years old who had recovered from COVID-19. Sequenced sample: PBMCs or T cells enriched from blood (not recorded which). CDR3 nucleotide sequence: TGTGCCAGCTGGCCAAGGGGAAGGGAAAAACTGTTTTTT. Translation gives CASWPRGREKLFF. Full variable domain (outside the CDR3, taken from reference TRBV2 and TRBJ1-4): EPEVTQTPSHQVTQMGQEVILRCVPISNHLYFYWYRQILGQKVEFLVSFYNNEISEKSEIFDDQFSVERPDGSNFTLKIRSTKLEDSAMYFCASWPRGREKLFFGSGTQLSVL.